Listed below are T cell receptor beta chains from one sample, sequenced in a study of T cells in Graves' hyperthyroidism and ophthalmopathy. TCRdb analysed the multiplex PCR reads with MiXCR anew, one entry per CDR3 protein. The repertoire holds around 800,000 distinct CDR3 sequences, roughly 37% seen once, with 7% to 10% in the top ten. Source material: blood. The receptors were gathered from a man between 18 and 35 years old with Graves' hyperthyroidism. CDR3s include the opening cysteine and the closing phenylalanine or tryptophan. Each record gives: J gene, V gene, clone size, D gene, CDR3 protein, CDR3 DNA. A D gene is named only where the DNA matches it firmly. The size of a clone is reported for some rows only, either as once, few or many, or as a class for expanded clones.

j_gene: TRBJ2-7; v_gene: TRBV6-5; abundance: NA; d_gene: TRBD2; CDR3aa: CASSSGGAGGLYEQYF; CDR3nt: TGTGCCAGCAGTTCGGGAGGGGCGGGAGGCCTCTACGAGCAGTACTTC
j_gene: TRBJ1-4; v_gene: TRBV5-1; abundance: NA; d_gene: NA; CDR3aa: CASTRAGGANEKLFF; CDR3nt: TGCGCCAGCACTCGGGCGGGGGGGGCTAATGAAAAACTGTTTTTT
j_gene: TRBJ1-5; v_gene: TRBV19; abundance: NA; d_gene: NA; CDR3aa: CASAWGSNQPQHF; CDR3nt: TGTGCCAGCGCTTGGGGAAGCAATCAGCCCCAGCATTTT
j_gene: TRBJ1-2; v_gene: TRBV19; abundance: many; d_gene: NA; CDR3aa: CASIGLRGSSYGYTF; CDR3nt: TGTGCCAGTATTGGTCTGAGGGGGAGTTCCTATGGCTACACCTTC
j_gene: TRBJ2-7; v_gene: TRBV7-8; abundance: many; d_gene: NA; CDR3aa: CASSSDGISYEQYF; CDR3nt: TGTGCCAGCAGCTCCGACGGGATCTCCTACGAGCAGTACTTC
j_gene: TRBJ2-2; v_gene: TRBV19; abundance: NA; d_gene: NA; CDR3aa: CASSLGKWGKGRAGELFF; CDR3nt: TGTGCTAGTAGTCTGGGGAAGTGGGGTAAAGGACGGGCCGGGGAGCTGTTTTTT
j_gene: TRBJ2-5; v_gene: TRBV19; abundance: NA; d_gene: NA; CDR3aa: CASGHGGETQYF; CDR3nt: TGTGCCAGCGGCCACGGAGGGGAGACCCAGTACTTC
j_gene: TRBJ1-2; v_gene: TRBV19; abundance: NA; d_gene: TRBD1; CDR3aa: CASTGTGIAGNTF; CDR3nt: TGTGCCAGTACGGGGACAGGGATCGCTGGAAACACCTTC
j_gene: TRBJ1-3; v_gene: TRBV24-1; abundance: NA; d_gene: NA; CDR3aa: CATGGSGNTIYF; CDR3nt: TGTGCCACCGGGGGCTCTGGAAACACCATATATTTT
j_gene: TRBJ1-4; v_gene: TRBV9; abundance: few; d_gene: NA; CDR3aa: CASSVVAGLGEKLFF; CDR3nt: TGTGCCAGCAGCGTAGTCGCGGGATTGGGTGAAAAACTGTTTTTT